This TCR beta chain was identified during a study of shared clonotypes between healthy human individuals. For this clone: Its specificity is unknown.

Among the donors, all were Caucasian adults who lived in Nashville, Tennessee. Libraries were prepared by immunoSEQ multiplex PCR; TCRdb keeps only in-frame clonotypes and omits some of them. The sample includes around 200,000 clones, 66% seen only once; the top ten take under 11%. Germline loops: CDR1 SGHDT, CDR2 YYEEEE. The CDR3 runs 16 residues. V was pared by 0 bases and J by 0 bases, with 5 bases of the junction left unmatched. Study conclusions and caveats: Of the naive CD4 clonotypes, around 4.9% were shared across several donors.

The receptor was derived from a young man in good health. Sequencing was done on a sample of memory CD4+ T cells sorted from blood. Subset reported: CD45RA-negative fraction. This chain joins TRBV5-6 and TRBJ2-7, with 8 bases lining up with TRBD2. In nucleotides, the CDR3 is TGTGCCAGCAGCTTGGAGGGTAGCGGGATCTCCTACGAGCAGTACTTC. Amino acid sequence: CASSLEGSGISYEQYF.